This T cell receptor beta chain was sequenced for a study of T-cell memory formation after mild COVID-19. Study observations and caveats: Clones contracting across day 15 to 85 had a balanced CD4/CD8 profile; later expanding clones leaned CD4+.

5'RACE with constant-segment primers yielded barcoded, UMI-tagged TCR alpha and TCR beta cDNA libraries. TCRdb used MiXCR to reprocess the 5' RACE reads, holding one entry per CDR3 protein. The profile shows approximately 430,000 distinct CDR3 sequences, 20% to 30% of them singletons. The germline V and J ends were trimmed by 5 bases and 7 bases, with 11 bases remaining between them. This CDR3 is built from 12 residues. This clonotype came up a few times. Its antigen is unknown. The clonotype originates from an adult woman who had mild COVID-19 (a few samples of this study predate the infection). Cell type and time point are not known. The V call is TRBV12-3 or TRBV12-4, the J call TRBJ1-1; D perhaps matches TRBD1 (5 bases). The sequencing input was PBMCs or a T cell subset sorted from them (not recorded which). CDR3 region: CASSLDRLEAFF. As DNA, the CDR3 is TGTGCCAGCAGTCTCGACAGACTTGAAGCTTTCTTT.